The rows below give T cell receptor beta chains drawn from one sample of a study of blood T cell repertoires in COVID-19. Produced via immunoSEQ multiplex PCR; TCRdb's table is partial and in-frame only. Among 65,000 to 95,000 clones, more than 85% were seen once, and the ten largest hold approximately 2.8%. The sample comprised peripheral blood. The receptors stem from a man aged 50-59 years with COVID-19, enrolled during active disease. CDR3s include the opening cysteine and the closing phenylalanine or tryptophan. Each record gives: J gene, clone size, V gene, D gene, CDR3 DNA, CDR3 protein. The D gene is left open where the match is weak. Size values are once, few and many counts, or a class for expanded clones, and some rows have none.

j_call: TRBJ1-2; clone_size: NA; v_call: TRBV12-3/TRBV12-4; d_call: TRBD1; cdr3_nt: TGTGCCAGCAGTTTATCGGGACAGGGAGGCTACACCTTC; cdr3_aa: CASSLSGQGGYTF
j_call: TRBJ2-3; clone_size: NA; v_call: TRBV27; d_call: TRBD1; cdr3_nt: TGTGCCAGCAGTTTACTCGACAGGGCAGATACGCAGTATTTT; cdr3_aa: CASSLLDRADTQYF
j_call: TRBJ2-7; clone_size: NA; v_call: TRBV7-9; d_call: NA; cdr3_nt: TGTGCCAGCAGCTTAAGCCAGGGGGAGCAGTACTTC; cdr3_aa: CASSLSQGEQYF
j_call: TRBJ2-2; clone_size: NA; v_call: TRBV9; d_call: NA; cdr3_nt: TGTGCCAGCAGCGAGAACTATCTAACGAACACCGGGGAGCTGTTTTTT; cdr3_aa: CASSENYLTNTGELFF
j_call: TRBJ2-5; clone_size: once; v_call: TRBV18; d_call: TRBD2; cdr3_nt: TGTGCCAGCTCCCTGATGGCGGGAGGTCGCCAAGAGACCCAGTACTTC; cdr3_aa: CASSLMAGGRQETQYF
j_call: TRBJ2-1; clone_size: NA; v_call: TRBV5-1; d_call: NA; cdr3_nt: TGCGCCAGCAGCTTGGAACCGCTAAACTACAATGAGCAGTTCTTC; cdr3_aa: CASSLEPLNYNEQFF
j_call: TRBJ1-2; clone_size: NA; v_call: TRBV5-5; d_call: NA; cdr3_nt: TGTGCCAGCAGCTTTGGGCCTTTTAACTATGGCTACACCTTC; cdr3_aa: CASSFGPFNYGYTF
j_call: TRBJ2-6; clone_size: NA; v_call: TRBV10-3; d_call: TRBD1; cdr3_nt: TGTGCCTCCCGGACAGGGGGGACGTCTGGGGCCAACGTCCTGACTTTC; cdr3_aa: CASRTGGTSGANVLTF
j_call: TRBJ1-1; clone_size: NA; v_call: TRBV7-9; d_call: TRBD1; cdr3_nt: TGTGCCAGCAGCTTACGGACAGGGCCGAACACTGAAGCTTTCTTT; cdr3_aa: CASSLRTGPNTEAFF
j_call: TRBJ2-3; clone_size: NA; v_call: TRBV9; d_call: NA; cdr3_nt: TGTGCCAGCAGCGTTAAGAGTGGAGATACGCAGTATTTT; cdr3_aa: CASSVKSGDTQYF
j_call: TRBJ2-3; clone_size: NA; v_call: TRBV4-2; d_call: NA; cdr3_nt: TGTGCCAGCAGCCAAGTAGGCGGGAGCACAGATACGCAGTATTTT; cdr3_aa: CASSQVGGSTDTQYF
j_call: TRBJ2-1; clone_size: few; v_call: TRBV28; d_call: TRBD1; cdr3_nt: TGTGCCAGCATTGCGGCCGGGACAGGGGGCCGGAATGAGCAGTTCTTC; cdr3_aa: CASIAAGTGGRNEQFF
j_call: TRBJ2-1; clone_size: NA; v_call: TRBV9; d_call: NA; cdr3_nt: TGTGCCAGCAGCTTCCAGGGTGCTGAGCAGTTCTTC; cdr3_aa: CASSFQGAEQFF
j_call: TRBJ2-7; clone_size: NA; v_call: TRBV30; d_call: NA; cdr3_nt: TGTGCCTGGGACTACTCCTACGAGCAGTACTTC; cdr3_aa: CAWDYSYEQYF
j_call: TRBJ2-2; clone_size: NA; v_call: TRBV28; d_call: TRBD2; cdr3_nt: TGTGCCAGCAGGGCTAGCGGGAACACCGGGGAGCTGTTTTTT; cdr3_aa: CASRASGNTGELFF
j_call: TRBJ1-6; clone_size: medium-sized; v_call: TRBV27; d_call: TRBD1; cdr3_nt: TGTGCCAGCACCCACCTGACAGGGAATAATTCACCCCTCCACTTT; cdr3_aa: CASTHLTGNNSPLHF
j_call: TRBJ2-2; clone_size: NA; v_call: TRBV7-2; d_call: TRBD2; cdr3_nt: TGTGCCAGCAGCTTCGAGGGGACTATCCTAAACGGGGAGCTGTTTTTT; cdr3_aa: CASSFEGTILNGELFF
j_call: TRBJ2-3; clone_size: NA; v_call: TRBV2; d_call: NA; cdr3_nt: TGTGCCAGCAGCCCGGGACTGATAACAGATACGCAGTATTTT; cdr3_aa: CASSPGLITDTQYF
j_call: TRBJ2-7; clone_size: few; v_call: TRBV27; d_call: TRBD2; cdr3_nt: TGTGCCACCCAGAGGGAGGGTTCGGGGACCTACGAGCAGTACTTC; cdr3_aa: CATQREGSGTYEQYF
j_call: TRBJ1-5; clone_size: NA; v_call: TRBV19; d_call: NA; cdr3_nt: TGTGCCAGCGCATCGGTCGAAAATCAGCCCCAGCATTTT; cdr3_aa: CASASVENQPQHF
j_call: TRBJ2-7; clone_size: NA; v_call: TRBV3-1/TRBV3-2; d_call: TRBD1; cdr3_nt: TGTGCCAGCAGCCCAGCGACAGGGGGTTCCTACGAGCAGTACTTC; cdr3_aa: CASSPATGGSYEQYF
j_call: TRBJ2-3; clone_size: NA; v_call: TRBV5-1; d_call: TRBD2; cdr3_nt: TGCGCCAGCAGCCCGGGACTAGCGGGTAGCACAGATACGCAGTATTTT; cdr3_aa: CASSPGLAGSTDTQYF
j_call: TRBJ1-5; clone_size: NA; v_call: TRBV7-2; d_call: NA; cdr3_nt: TGTGCCAGCAGCCCCTCCATGGCAGGGTATAGCAATCAGCCCCAGCATTTT; cdr3_aa: CASSPSMAGYSNQPQHF
j_call: TRBJ2-7; clone_size: few; v_call: TRBV4-3; d_call: TRBD1; cdr3_nt: TGCGCCAGCAGCCAGGGACAGGGGAGTGACGAGCAGTACTTC; cdr3_aa: CASSQGQGSDEQYF
j_call: TRBJ1-4; clone_size: NA; v_call: TRBV19; d_call: TRBD1; cdr3_nt: TGTGCCAGTACGGGGGGACAGGGCCGCGAAAAACTGTTTTTT; cdr3_aa: CASTGGQGREKLFF
j_call: TRBJ2-2; clone_size: NA; v_call: TRBV14; d_call: NA; cdr3_nt: TGTGCCAGCAGCCAATCTACCCCGGGGGAGCTGTTTTTT; cdr3_aa: CASSQSTPGELFF
j_call: TRBJ2-5; clone_size: NA; v_call: TRBV7-9; d_call: NA; cdr3_nt: TGTGCCAGCAGCTCGCAGGGTCTAGGGGAGACCCAGTACTTC; cdr3_aa: CASSSQGLGETQYF
j_call: TRBJ1-1; clone_size: NA; v_call: TRBV6-2/TRBV6-3; d_call: NA; cdr3_nt: TGTGCCAGCAGCGGACACGCTGAAGCTTTCTTT; cdr3_aa: CASSGHAEAFF
j_call: TRBJ2-7; clone_size: once; v_call: TRBV30; d_call: TRBD1; cdr3_nt: TGTGCCTGGGGGACAGGCTACGAGCAGTACTTC; cdr3_aa: CAWGTGYEQYF
j_call: TRBJ2-7; clone_size: NA; v_call: TRBV7-9; d_call: NA; cdr3_nt: TGTGCCAGCAGCGCCCCTCAGGGCTACGAGCAGTACTTC; cdr3_aa: CASSAPQGYEQYF
j_call: TRBJ2-5; clone_size: NA; v_call: TRBV11-2; d_call: NA; cdr3_nt: TGTGCCAGCAGCGACGGCCTCAGGGACCAAGAGACCCAGTACTTC; cdr3_aa: CASSDGLRDQETQYF
j_call: TRBJ2-5; clone_size: NA; v_call: TRBV30; d_call: NA; cdr3_nt: TGTGCCTGGAAGAAGCGGACTTTCCAAGAGACCCAGTACTTC; cdr3_aa: CAWKKRTFQETQYF
j_call: TRBJ2-7; clone_size: NA; v_call: TRBV6-6; d_call: TRBD2; cdr3_nt: TGTGCCAGCAGTTACCCTCGCGGGAGTGGCCCCTACGAGCAGTACTTC; cdr3_aa: CASSYPRGSGPYEQYF
j_call: TRBJ2-5; clone_size: NA; v_call: TRBV14; d_call: TRBD2; cdr3_nt: TGTGCCAGCAGCGTAGCGGGGCTCCAAGAGACCCAGTACTTC; cdr3_aa: CASSVAGLQETQYF
j_call: TRBJ1-1; clone_size: NA; v_call: TRBV18; d_call: NA; cdr3_nt: TGTGCCAGCTCACCAGCGGGAGGGAACACTGAAGCTTTCTTT; cdr3_aa: CASSPAGGNTEAFF
j_call: TRBJ2-3; clone_size: NA; v_call: TRBV6-5; d_call: NA; cdr3_nt: TGTGCCAGCAGAAGACTAAACACAGATACGCAGTATTTT; cdr3_aa: CASRRLNTDTQYF
j_call: TRBJ2-1; clone_size: once; v_call: TRBV19; d_call: TRBD2; cdr3_nt: TGTGCCAGTGCTAGCGGGAGAAGAGACAATGAGCAGTTCTTC; cdr3_aa: CASASGRRDNEQFF
j_call: TRBJ2-7; clone_size: NA; v_call: TRBV2; d_call: NA; cdr3_nt: TGTGCCAGCAGTGAAGCTATGGGCCACGTCAACTACGAGCAGTACTTC; cdr3_aa: CASSEAMGHVNYEQYF
j_call: TRBJ2-5; clone_size: NA; v_call: TRBV19; d_call: TRBD2; cdr3_nt: TGTGCCAGTAGTATGAGATTAGCGGGAGTGGTATCGGAGACCCAGTACTTC; cdr3_aa: CASSMRLAGVVSETQYF
j_call: TRBJ1-1; clone_size: once; v_call: TRBV5-1; d_call: TRBD1; cdr3_nt: TGCGCCAGCAGCTTCCCGGGACAGCTGAACACTGAAGCTTTCTTT; cdr3_aa: CASSFPGQLNTEAFF